What follows describes a single TCR beta chain. The antigen it recognizes is unknown. Per-base quality was not reported, and no clone a single base away is much larger than it. This sample was included in a study of T cell responses to AZD1222 COVID-19 vaccine (TCRdb year 2021). About the full investigation: AZD1222 recipients with second doses at about 4 weeks or about 12 weeks were pooled, because spike-specific TCR depth and breadth did not differ between schedules. TCR sequencing was performed for roughly 250 trial participants, of whom around 200 were given two doses of AZD1222 and approximately 25 were given two doses of MenACWY control vaccine. Enrollment into the trials was organized by age into subgroups of 18-55, 56-69 and 70-plus years, and those subgroups contained approximately 160, 26 and 62 TCR-sequenced participants, respectively.

The CDR3 regions of human TCRbeta chains were analyzed by immunosequencing. As for how the authors treated the data: Repertoire TCRs were checked for matches against a reference library of SARS-CoV-2-specific TCRs that had been generated using the MIRA antigen-specificity platform. Breadth was defined as the fraction of unique TCRs that were SARS-CoV-2-associated, and depth was defined as the fraction of total T cells that were SARS-CoV-2-associated. Using the MIRA data, each spike-specific TCR was assigned both to the spike region to which the TCR was reactive and to a CD4 or CD8 class. Log10-transformed breadth and depth values were compared by one-way ANOVA with Sidak's multiple comparisons tests. Here the immuneACCESS table is served through TCRdb, limited to in-frame sequences with V and J called. Missing clones are a known gap in these copies; in checked studies unresolved V genes cover under half, and the rest lacks a known reason. Clone size and the V and J calls come from that table; the DNA yielded D and trimming. The sample contains 140,000 to 150,000 clones, about 92% of them found a single time. Jointly, the top ten make up under 2% of the sample.

General findings and caveats noted by the study authors: Conclusions about previously exposed vaccinees are limited, since just 6 or 7 AZD1222 recipients were seropositive for SARS-CoV-2 at baseline. Because no day 14 peak-response samples were available, the repertoires could be characterized only after the peak T cell response. Spike-specific TCR breadth and depth rose significantly after two AZD1222 doses compared with day 0 and with MenACWY recipients. Vaccine-associated CD4 TCRs spanned the whole spike protein, with dominant responses in regions 160-218 and 743-854. Most participants were white British and females outnumbered males, and the authors suggested that clonal diversity may have been underestimated. Reportedly, almost half of the unique spike-specific TCRs recognized epitopes lying outside the regions that are mutated in the B.1.351 and B.1.1.7 variants. The 56-69-year group was small, and its depth increase did not reach significance, likely because of low power.

CDR1 and CDR2, looked up from the germline V gene (reference sequence), are SEHNR and FQNEAQ. Its CDR3 holds 14 amino acids, cysteine through phenylalanine. Just the 42-base CDR3 DNA is kept, in frame starting at base 1. Cut back by 3 bases and 5 bases, the V and J ends lie 13 bases apart. The time point label for this specimen denotes: baseline before first vaccination. The vaccinee samples were drawn from two UK trials, COV001 and COV002, one of which was a single-blind randomized controlled phase 2/3 trial testing AZD1222 (ChAdOx1 nCoV-19) in healthy adults. Trial participant PBMC samples were collected at day 0 and day 28 after the second dose for TCRbeta chain sequencing.

This sample comprised peripheral blood, obtained on day 0 of AZD1222 vaccination. The chain is made from TRBV7-9 and TRBJ1-2; the D gene is unclear. This clonotype was obtained from an adult in good health. The nucleotide sequence reads TGTGCCAGCAGCTTTATGGGAGAATCTTATGGCTACACCTTC. Its translation reads: CASSFMGESYGYTF.